This record covers a single T cell receptor beta chain. Antigen specificity is unknown. The PCR used 60 Vbeta and 13 Jbeta primers. Original processing notes: There were around 80 million unique TCR beta chains by a later count, and approximately 12 million of them were shared. Sequencing was performed with immunoSEQ multiplex PCR; in TCRdb, only in-frame clones are kept and a portion is missing. V and J calls and clone size follow that table, whereas D and trimming were derived from the DNA. This table holds around 45,000 clones, under 60% found once. This sample was taken from a study of cytomegalovirus exposure and HLA in healthy donors. Findings and caveats of the study: Later analysis reportedly placed an Asian-associated ancestry cluster below the roughly 630-donor mean in N-insertions. As a later analysis revealed, the rate of TCR association differed by HLA locus, with DRB1 most and HLA-C fewest.

Healthy people donating bone marrow made up the donors. V was shortened by 0 bases and J by 3 bases, with 13 bases between the two germline ends. The CDR3 is 16 residues long. From germline, CDR1 is SGHRS and CDR2 YFSETQ. This sequence was found in a man aged 60-69 years in good health and CMV-seronegative. The chain recombines TRBV5-1 with TRBJ1-5; D may be TRBD1 (5 bases). The sequenced sample consisted of PBMCs. The CDR3: CASSLAGPAVNQPQHF. Written as DNA, the CDR3 is TGCGCCAGCAGCTTGGCAGGGCCCGCCGTCAATCAGCCCCAGCATTTT.